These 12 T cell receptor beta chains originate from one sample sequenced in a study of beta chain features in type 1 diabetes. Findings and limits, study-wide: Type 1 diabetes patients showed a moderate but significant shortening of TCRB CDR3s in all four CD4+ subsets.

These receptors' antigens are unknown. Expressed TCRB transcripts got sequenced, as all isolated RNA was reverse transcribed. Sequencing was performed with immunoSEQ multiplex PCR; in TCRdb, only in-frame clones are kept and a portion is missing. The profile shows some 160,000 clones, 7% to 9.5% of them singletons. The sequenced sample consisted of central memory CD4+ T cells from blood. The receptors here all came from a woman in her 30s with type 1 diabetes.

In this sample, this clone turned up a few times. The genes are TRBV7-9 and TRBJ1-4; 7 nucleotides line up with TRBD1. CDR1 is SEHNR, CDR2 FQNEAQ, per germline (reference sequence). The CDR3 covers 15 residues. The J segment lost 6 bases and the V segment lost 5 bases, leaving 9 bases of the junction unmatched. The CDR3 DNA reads TGTGCCAGCAGCACTATTCGGGACAGTCATGAAAAACTGTTTTTT. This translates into CASSTIRDSHEKLFF. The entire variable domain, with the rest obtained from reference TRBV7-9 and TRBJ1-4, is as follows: DTGVSQNPRHKITKRGQNVTFRCDPISEHNRLYWYRQTLGQGPEFLTYFQNEAQLEKSRLLSDRFSAERPKGSFSTLEIQRTEQGDSAMYLCASSTIRDSHEKLFFGSGTQLSVL.

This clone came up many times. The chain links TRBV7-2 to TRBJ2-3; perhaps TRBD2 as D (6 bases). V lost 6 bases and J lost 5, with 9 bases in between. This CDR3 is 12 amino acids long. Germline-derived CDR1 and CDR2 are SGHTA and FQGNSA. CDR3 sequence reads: CASREGGDTQYF. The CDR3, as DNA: TGTGCCAGCAGGGAGGGAGGAGATACGCAGTATTTT.

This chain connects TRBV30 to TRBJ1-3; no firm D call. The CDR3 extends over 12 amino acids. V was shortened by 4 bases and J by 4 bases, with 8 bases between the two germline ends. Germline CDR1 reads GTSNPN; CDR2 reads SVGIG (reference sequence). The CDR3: CAWKLSGNTIYF. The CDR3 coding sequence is TGTGCCTGGAAACTCTCCGGAAACACCATATATTTT.

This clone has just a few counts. CDR3 protein: CASSQVNKDYEQYF. Here the CDR3 DNA reads TGCGCCAGCAGCCAAGTGAACAAAGACTACGAGCAGTACTTC. The gene calls are TRBV4-1 and TRBJ2-7; D remains ambiguous. The germline V and J ends were trimmed by 1 base and 3 bases, with 10 bases remaining between them. The V gene's germline CDR1 is MGHRA and CDR2 YSYEKL. The CDR3 has 14 residues.

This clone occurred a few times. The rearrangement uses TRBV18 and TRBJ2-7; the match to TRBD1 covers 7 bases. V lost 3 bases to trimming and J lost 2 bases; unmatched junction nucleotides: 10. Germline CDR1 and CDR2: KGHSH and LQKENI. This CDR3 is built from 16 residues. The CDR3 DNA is TGTGCCAGCTCACCTATAAAGGGACAGCCGACCTACGAGCAGTACTTC. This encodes CASSPIKGQPTYEQYF.

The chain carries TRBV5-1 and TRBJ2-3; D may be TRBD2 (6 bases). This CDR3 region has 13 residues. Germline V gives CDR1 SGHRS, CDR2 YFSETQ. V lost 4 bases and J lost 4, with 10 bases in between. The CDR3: CASSARLADTQYF. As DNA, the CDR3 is TGCGCCAGCAGCGCGAGACTAGCAGATACGCAGTATTTT.

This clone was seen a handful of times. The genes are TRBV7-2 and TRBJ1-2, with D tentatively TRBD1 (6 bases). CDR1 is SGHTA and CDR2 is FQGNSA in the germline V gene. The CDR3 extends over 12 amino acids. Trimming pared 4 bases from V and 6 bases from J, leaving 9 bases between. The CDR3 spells CASSWTVHGYTF. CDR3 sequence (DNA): TGTGCCAGCAGCTGGACAGTCCATGGCTACACCTTC.

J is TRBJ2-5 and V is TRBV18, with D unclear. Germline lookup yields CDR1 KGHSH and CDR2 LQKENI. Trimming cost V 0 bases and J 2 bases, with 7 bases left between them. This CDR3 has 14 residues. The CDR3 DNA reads TGTGCCAGCTCACCACCGGCACCTCAAGAGACCCAGTACTTC. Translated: CASSPPAPQETQYF.

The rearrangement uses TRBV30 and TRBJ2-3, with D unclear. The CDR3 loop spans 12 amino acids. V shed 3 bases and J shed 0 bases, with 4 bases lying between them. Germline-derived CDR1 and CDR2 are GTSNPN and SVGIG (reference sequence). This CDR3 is CAWSISTDTQYF. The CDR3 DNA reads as TGTGCCTGGAGCATCAGCACAGATACGCAGTATTTT.

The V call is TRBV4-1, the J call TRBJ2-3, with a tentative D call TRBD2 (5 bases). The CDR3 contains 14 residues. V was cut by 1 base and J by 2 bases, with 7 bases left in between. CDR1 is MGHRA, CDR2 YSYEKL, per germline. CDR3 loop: CASSQGLATDTQYF. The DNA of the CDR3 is TGCGCCAGCAGCCAAGGGCTAGCCACAGATACGCAGTATTTT.

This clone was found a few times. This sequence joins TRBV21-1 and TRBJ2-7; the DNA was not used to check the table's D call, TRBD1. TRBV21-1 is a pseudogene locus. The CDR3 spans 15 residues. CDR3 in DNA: TGTGCCAGCAGCCCAACCCGGGACAGGGGGTACGAGCAGTACTTC. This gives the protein CASSPTRDRGYEQYF.

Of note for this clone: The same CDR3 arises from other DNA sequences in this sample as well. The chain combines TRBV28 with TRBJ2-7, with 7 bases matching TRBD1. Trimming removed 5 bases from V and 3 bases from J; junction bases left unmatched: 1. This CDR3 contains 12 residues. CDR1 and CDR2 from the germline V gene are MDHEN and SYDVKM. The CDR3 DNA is TGTGCCAGCAGTGGGACAGACTACGAGCAGTACTTC. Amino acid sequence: CASSGTDYEQYF.